This TCR beta chain emerged from a study of identical twins. Germline values: CDR1 MNHEY, CDR2 SVGEGT. The trim removed 4 bases at V and 5 bases at J, leaving 2 bases unmatched. This CDR3 contains 14 residues. TCRdb redid the calling of the 5' RACE reads with MiXCR, one entry per CDR3 protein. This table holds 410,000 or so distinct CDR3 sequences, around 18% found once. The chain carries TRBV6-2 or TRBV6-3 and TRBJ2-2, with 9 positions matching TRBD2. Sample: naive T cells sorted from blood. This receptor was obtained from a man aged 50 or older in good health. This CDR3 reads CASSSSGRTGELFF. In nucleotides, the CDR3 is TGTGCCAGCAGTTCCAGCGGGAGGACCGGGGAGCTGTTTTTT.